This T cell receptor beta chain appears in the sequencing data of a study of cytomegalovirus exposure and HLA in healthy donors. Study findings and constraints: The authors listed 164 TCR beta chains as cytomegalovirus-associated.

Measured with immunoSEQ multiplex PCR; TCRdb has only the in-frame clones, and not every one. The sample has 150,000 to 200,000 clones; about 84% are singletons. Note on this clone: Its antigen remains unknown.

The CDR3 is 15 residues long. CDR1 is MNHEY and CDR2 is SVGAGI in the germline V gene. With V trimmed by 2 bases and J by 2 bases, 2 bases remained unmatched. This chain links TRBV6-5 with TRBJ2-7; 11 nucleotides line up with TRBD2. Sample: PBMCs. This receptor was obtained from a woman aged 18-29 years in good health and CMV-seronegative. The CDR3 spells CASSYTSGRPYEQYF. DNA of the CDR3: TGTGCCAGCAGTTACACTAGCGGGAGACCCTACGAGCAGTACTTC.